The rows below give T cell receptor beta chains drawn from one sample of a study of blood T cell repertoires in COVID-19. Using immunoSEQ multiplex PCR, the repertoire was profiled, and TCRdb retains in-frame clones only, with some absent. The sample lists some 520,000 clones, 89% occurring once. Sequencing input: peripheral blood. These receptors were obtained from a man between 18 and 35 years old with COVID-19, enrolled during active disease. Each CDR3 is given with its conserved first and last residue. A D gene is named only where the DNA matches it firmly. Clone size is stated in some rows and not others, as once, few, many or a class when expanded.

CDR3 DNA | CDR3 protein | D gene | V gene | clone size | J gene
TGTGCCAGCAGCCAGTGGACTAGCGGGAGGGCCGGGGACGAGCAGTACTTC | CASSQWTSGRAGDEQYF | TRBD2 | TRBV7-2 | few | TRBJ2-7
TGCGCCAAGCATCAGGACAGTAACTATGGCTACACCTTC | CAKHQDSNYGYTF | NA | TRBV5-1 | NA | TRBJ1-2
TGTGCCAGCAGCACTCCGGGACATCGTGGCTACACCTTC | CASSTPGHRGYTF | NA | TRBV6-5 | NA | TRBJ1-2
TGCAGCGTTACCGGACAGGGCCTCACAGATACGCAGTATTTT | CSVTGQGLTDTQYF | TRBD1 | TRBV29-1 | few | TRBJ2-3
TGCAGTGCTGGAGCGGGGTATGGCTACACCTTC | CSAGAGYGYTF | NA | TRBV20-1 | few | TRBJ1-2
TGTGCCAGCAGTACGACAGGGGAGGGGGCCTACGAGCAGTACTTC | CASSTTGEGAYEQYF | NA | TRBV6-6 | NA | TRBJ2-7
TGCGCCAGCAGCTCTAAATCCCTAGAAACAGATACGCAGTATTTT | CASSSKSLETDTQYF | NA | TRBV5-1 | NA | TRBJ2-3
TGTGCCAGCAGCCTGGGACAGGGGGAGTACGAGCAGTACTTC | CASSLGQGEYEQYF | TRBD1 | TRBV9 | NA | TRBJ2-7
TGTGCCAGCAGGTGGGACAGGGGGACTGGTGGCTACACCTTC | CASRWDRGTGGYTF | TRBD1 | TRBV5-8 | NA | TRBJ1-2
TGTGCCAGCAGCTTAGTAAGGACAGGCTTGCTTGAAAAACTGTTTTTT | CASSLVRTGLLEKLFF | TRBD1 | TRBV7-9 | NA | TRBJ1-4
TGTGCCTGGGGCGGACTAGCGGGGAAGGCCCAGTACTTC | CAWGGLAGKAQYF | TRBD2 | TRBV30 | once | TRBJ2-5
TGCGCCAGCAGCTTGGTCAGTAGCGGGGGGGCCAATGAGCAGTTCTTC | CASSLVSSGGANEQFF | TRBD2 | TRBV5-1 | NA | TRBJ2-1
TGTGCCAACCGACAGGGCGACTATGGCTACACCTTC | CANRQGDYGYTF | TRBD1 | TRBV6-5 | once | TRBJ1-2
TGTGCCAGCAGTTACGGGACAGTTTACGAGCAGTACTTC | CASSYGTVYEQYF | TRBD1 | TRBV6-6 | NA | TRBJ2-7
TGTGCCACCAGTGACACAGGGACTAGCGGAAACAATGAGCAGTTCTTC | CATSDTGTSGNNEQFF | TRBD2 | TRBV24-1 | NA | TRBJ2-1
TGTGCCAGCAGCTCACAGGGGATTCAGCCCCAGCATTTT | CASSSQGIQPQHF | TRBD1 | TRBV7-9 | NA | TRBJ1-5
TGTGCCAGCAGCTTGGAACTAGCGGTCACAGATACGCAGTATTTT | CASSLELAVTDTQYF | TRBD2 | TRBV5-4 | NA | TRBJ2-3
TGTGCCAGCAGTGACCTCCGACTATACTCCTACAATGAGCAGTTCTTC | CASSDLRLYSYNEQFF | NA | TRBV25-1 | NA | TRBJ2-1
TGTGCCACCAGTGATACCCCCGGGAGGAATGAAAAACTGTTTTTT | CATSDTPGRNEKLFF | NA | TRBV24-1 | NA | TRBJ1-4
TGTGCCAGCAGAGCCGCCGGGGAGCTGTTTTTT | CASRAAGELFF | NA | TRBV7-9 | NA | TRBJ2-2
TGTGCCAGCAGCTCGCCGGGACAGGGGTGGTACGAGCAGTACTTC | CASSSPGQGWYEQYF | TRBD1 | TRBV7-9 | NA | TRBJ2-7
TGTGCCAGCAGCCAGGACAGGGGGACCCACACTGAAGCTTTCTTT | CASSQDRGTHTEAFF | TRBD1 | TRBV3-1/TRBV3-2 | NA | TRBJ1-1
TGTGCCACCAGCAGAGAAGAGCGGACCCCGCGGGAGCAGTTCTTC | CATSREERTPREQFF | NA | TRBV15 | NA | TRBJ2-1
TGCGCCAGCAGCCTGGGGGCAAATGAGCAGTTCTTC | CASSLGANEQFF | NA | TRBV5-1 | NA | TRBJ2-1
TGTGCCAGCAGCGCCACAGGGGCCCCCAGGGGTCATAATGAAAAACTGTTTTTT | CASSATGAPRGHNEKLFF | TRBD1 | TRBV13 | NA | TRBJ1-4
TGCGCCAGCAGCTTGGCAGGACAGGCTGGATTTGACGAGCAGTACTTC | CASSLAGQAGFDEQYF | TRBD1 | TRBV5-1 | NA | TRBJ2-7
TGTGCCAGCAGTTACTCGAAAGGGACAGAAGGCTACGAGCAGTACTTC | CASSYSKGTEGYEQYF | TRBD1 | TRBV6-6 | NA | TRBJ2-7
TGTGCCAGCAGAAGCGGGGGGGACTACAATGAGCAGTTCTTC | CASRSGGDYNEQFF | TRBD2 | TRBV11-3 | NA | TRBJ2-1
TGCGCCAGCAGCGGAGTAGCGGAGTACAATGAGCAGTTCTTC | CASSGVAEYNEQFF | NA | TRBV5-1 | NA | TRBJ2-1
TGCGCCAGCAGCAGGTCTAGTCCGGCGGTCTACGAGCAGTACTTC | CASSRSSPAVYEQYF | NA | TRBV5-1 | NA | TRBJ2-7
TGTGCCAGTAGTATAACCCGAACGGCTGAAGCTTTCTTT | CASSITRTAEAFF | NA | TRBV19 | few | TRBJ1-1
TGTGCCAGCAGCTTAAGGGCTAGCGGGGGTTTCTACAATGAGCAGTTCTTC | CASSLRASGGFYNEQFF | TRBD2 | TRBV7-8 | NA | TRBJ2-1
TGTGCCAGCAGCGGCGGGGGTAGCAATCAGCCCCAGCATTTT | CASSGGGSNQPQHF | NA | TRBV9 | NA | TRBJ1-5
TGTGCCAGCAGCCCGATGGGTAGGGCGGGAGAGCAGTACTTC | CASSPMGRAGEQYF | NA | TRBV5-4 | NA | TRBJ2-7
TGTGCCAGTAGTATCCTATCAGGCGGGAGGTTCGGGGCCGAGCAGTACTTC | CASSILSGGRFGAEQYF | TRBD2 | TRBV19 | NA | TRBJ2-7
TGTGCCACCAGCAGGCACAATGAGCAGTTCTTC | CATSRHNEQFF | NA | TRBV24-1 | NA | TRBJ2-1
TGTGCCAGCTCAACCTATGACAGGGCGAAGTCTGGCATTCAGTACTTC | CASSTYDRAKSGIQYF | TRBD1 | TRBV18 | NA | TRBJ2-4
TGTGCCAGCAGCCAAGATCGAGGGCCCTATGGCTACACCTTC | CASSQDRGPYGYTF | NA | TRBV14 | NA | TRBJ1-2
TGTGCCAGCAGTCAGGGGGTCGGGGAGCTGTTTTTT | CASSQGVGELFF | TRBD1 | TRBV11-3 | NA | TRBJ2-2
TGCGCCAGCAGCCAAGTGTCTAGCGGGAGGGCCCTTGAGCAGTTCTTC | CASSQVSSGRALEQFF | TRBD2 | TRBV4-1 | NA | TRBJ2-1
TGTGCCAGCAGTGGGGACAGGGGCTATGGCTACACCTTC | CASSGDRGYGYTF | TRBD1 | TRBV13 | once | TRBJ1-2
TGTGCCAGCAGTTCACCACAGGAAGGGGTCTATGGCTACACCTTC | CASSSPQEGVYGYTF | NA | TRBV28 | NA | TRBJ1-2
TGCAGCGTTCACACCGAAGGTTTGAGGGAAAAACTGTTTTTT | CSVHTEGLREKLFF | NA | TRBV29-1 | NA | TRBJ1-4
TGTGCCAGCAGCCCCCGTGGGAGGATCTACGAGCAGTACTTC | CASSPRGRIYEQYF | NA | TRBV21-1 | NA | TRBJ2-7
TGTGCCAGCAGCCTGGACCTAGCGGGAGACTCAGATACGCAGTATTTT | CASSLDLAGDSDTQYF | TRBD2 | TRBV4-2 | NA | TRBJ2-3
TGTGCCACCAGTACGGCGGGCCAAGAGACCCAGTACTTC | CATSTAGQETQYF | NA | TRBV24-1 | NA | TRBJ2-5
TGCGCCAGCAGCCTAAACAGGGGTGAAAAACTGTTTTTT | CASSLNRGEKLFF | TRBD1 | TRBV4-1 | NA | TRBJ1-4
TGTGCCAGCAGCCAAGAAACTAGCGGGAGCAGCACAGATACGCAGTATTTT | CASSQETSGSSTDTQYF | TRBD2 | TRBV3-1/TRBV3-2 | NA | TRBJ2-3
TGCGCCAGCAGCTCAGAGACAGGGGATGGCTACACCTTC | CASSSETGDGYTF | TRBD1 | TRBV5-1 | NA | TRBJ1-2
TGTGCCAGCTCACCATTCGGGGAAATCTACGAGCAGTACTTC | CASSPFGEIYEQYF | NA | TRBV18 | NA | TRBJ2-7
TGTGCCAGCAGTCCAGGGCGACAATACGAGCAGTACTTC | CASSPGRQYEQYF | NA | TRBV6-5 | once | TRBJ2-7
TGTGCCAGCAGTGAGGGACTAGCGGGAGTACAGACCCAGTACTTC | CASSEGLAGVQTQYF | TRBD2 | TRBV6-1 | NA | TRBJ2-5
TGTGCCAGTAGTTTAGGGGGCGCGGGGACTGAAGCTTTCTTT | CASSLGGAGTEAFF | TRBD1 | TRBV19 | NA | TRBJ1-1